The source of this T cell receptor beta chain is a study of cytomegalovirus exposure and HLA in healthy donors. Across the whole study: As an earlier analysis found, some 170 million T cells yielded approximately 110 million unique TCR beta sequences.

Each donor was nominally healthy when sampled (though unrecorded immune exposures were likely). Vbeta (60) and Jbeta (13) primers were used in the PCR. This table comes from immunoSEQ multiplex PCR, and its TCRdb copy is limited to in-frame clones, with some not included. Among approximately 100,000 clones listed, 71% were seen once. This CDR3 has 16 residues. Germline loops: CDR1 SGHRS, CDR2 YFSETQ. J lost 4 bases, V lost 2 bases, and 7 bases had no gene match. The J gene is TRBJ2-2, the V gene TRBV5-1; 8 nucleotides line up with TRBD1. This sequence originates from a female donor in good health and CMV-seronegative. The source material was PBMCs. The CDR3 nucleotides are TGCGCCAGCAGCTTATCACAGGGGGTCGGCACCGGGGAGCTGTTTTTT. Translating it yields CASSLSQGVGTGELFF.